This TCR beta chain was sequenced for a study of T cell responses to AZD1222 COVID-19 vaccine (dated by TCRdb to the early 2020s). The study in broad terms: TCR sequencing covered over 230 trial participants: 200 to 220 given two doses of AZD1222 and about 26 given two doses of MenACWY control vaccine. Trial participants were enrolled by age into subgroups of 18-55, 56-69 and 70-plus years, and roughly 160, 29 and 62 TCR-sequenced participants, respectively, were included in these subgroups.

This specimen's time point label, per the study, means: about 28 days (+/-7) after the second vaccine dose. According to the study, the label for this sample's treatment or condition signals: meningococcal conjugate vaccine given as trial control. The vaccinee samples were drawn from two UK trials, COV001 and COV002, one of which was a single-blind randomized controlled phase 2/3 trial testing AZD1222 (ChAdOx1 nCoV-19) in healthy adults. Trial participant PBMC samples were collected at day 0 and day 28 after the second dose for TCRbeta chain sequencing. About this clone itself: Its binding antigen is unknown. Base qualities were left out, and no much larger clone turns up one base away.

General conclusions and limits of the study: In the small 56-69-year group, the increase in depth fell short of significance, most likely because of low power. No day 14 peak-response samples were available, so repertoires were characterized only after the peak T cell response. Vaccine-associated CD4 TCRs spanned the whole spike protein, with dominant responses in regions 160-218 and 743-854. Nearly half of unique spike-specific TCRs reportedly recognized epitopes outside regions mutated in the B.1.351 and B.1.1.7 variants. After two AZD1222 doses, spike-specific TCR breadth and depth were significantly higher than at day 0 and than in MenACWY recipients. Participants were mostly white British and included more females than males, and it was suggested by the authors that clonal diversity may have been underestimated. Conclusions about previously exposed vaccinees are limited, since just five to seven AZD1222 recipients were seropositive for SARS-CoV-2 at baseline.

The CDR3 regions of human TCRbeta chains were subjected to immunosequencing. As for how the authors treated the data: Repertoire TCRs were matched against a reference library of SARS-CoV-2-specific TCRs generated with the MIRA antigen-specificity platform. Breadth meant the fraction of unique TCRs that were SARS-CoV-2-associated, whereas depth meant the fraction of total T cells that were SARS-CoV-2-associated. Each spike-specific TCR was assigned to its reactive spike region and to a CD4 or CD8 class using the MIRA data. Log10-transformed breadth and depth values were compared by one-way ANOVA with Sidak's multiple comparisons tests. Imported from immuneACCESS, the table was reduced by TCRdb to in-frame sequences with V and J called. These copies leave out some clones; in studies compared against another copy, an unresolved V gene accounts for under half, and the cause of the remainder is not known. V, J and clone size derive from that table, while D and trimming were established from the DNA sequence. Counted in this sample were some 180,000 clones; roughly nine tenths of them appeared once. In total, the top ten clones hold 3.6% of the sample.

V is reduced by 1 base and J by 2 bases, leaving a spacing of 6 bases between them. The CDR3 runs 14 amino acids, cysteine and phenylalanine included. Only the CDR3 part of the read is kept: 42 bases, read in frame from the first base. From the germline V gene, CDR1 is SGHAT and CDR2 is FQNNGV. Recombination linked TRBV11-2 to TRBJ1-5; the D gene is perhaps TRBD1, on 5 matching bases. The input for sequencing was peripheral blood, taken 28 days after the second dose of the MenACWY control vaccine. The clonotype comes from an adult who received the MenACWY meningococcal vaccine as a control. At the DNA level, the sequence is TGTGCCAGCAGCTTAGGAGGGGGCAATCAGCCCCAGCATTTT. Its protein is CASSLGGGNQPQHF.